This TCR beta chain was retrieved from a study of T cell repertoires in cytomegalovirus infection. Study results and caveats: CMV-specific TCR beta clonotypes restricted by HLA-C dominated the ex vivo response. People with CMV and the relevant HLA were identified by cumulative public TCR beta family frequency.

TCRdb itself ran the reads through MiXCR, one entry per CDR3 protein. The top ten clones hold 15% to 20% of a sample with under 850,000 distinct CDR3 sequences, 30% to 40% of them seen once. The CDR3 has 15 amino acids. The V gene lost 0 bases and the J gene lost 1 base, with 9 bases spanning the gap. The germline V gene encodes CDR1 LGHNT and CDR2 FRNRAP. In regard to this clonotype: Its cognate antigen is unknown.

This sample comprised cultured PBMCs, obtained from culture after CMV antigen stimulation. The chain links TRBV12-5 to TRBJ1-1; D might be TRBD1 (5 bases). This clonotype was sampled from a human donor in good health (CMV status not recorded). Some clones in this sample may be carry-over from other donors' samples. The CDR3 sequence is CASGLVRGKNTEAFF. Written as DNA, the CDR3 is TGTGCTAGTGGTTTGGTCCGGGGGAAGAACACTGAAGCTTTCTTT.